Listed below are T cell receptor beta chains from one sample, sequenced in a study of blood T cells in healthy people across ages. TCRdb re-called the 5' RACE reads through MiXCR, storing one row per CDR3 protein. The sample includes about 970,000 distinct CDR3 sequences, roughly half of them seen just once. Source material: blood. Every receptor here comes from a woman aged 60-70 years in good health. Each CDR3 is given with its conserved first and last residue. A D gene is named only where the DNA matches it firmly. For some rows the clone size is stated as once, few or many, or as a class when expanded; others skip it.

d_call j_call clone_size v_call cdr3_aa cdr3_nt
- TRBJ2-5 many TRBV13 CASSLQGVQETQYF TGTGCCAGCAGCTTACAAGGGGTGCAAGAGACCCAGTACTTC
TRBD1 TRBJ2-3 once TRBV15 CATSSIGQVVTDTQYF TGTGCCACCAGCAGTATCGGACAGGTAGTCACAGATACGCAGTATTTT
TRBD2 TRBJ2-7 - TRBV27 CASRPSGLIYEQYF TGTGCCAGCAGGCCTAGCGGTTTAATTTACGAGCAGTACTTC
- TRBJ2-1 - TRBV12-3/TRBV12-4 CASSPGTTFYNEQFF TGTGCCAGCAGCCCCGGTACTACCTTCTACAATGAGCAGTTCTTC
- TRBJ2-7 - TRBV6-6 CASRAGWYEQYF TGTGCCAGCAGAGCAGGGTGGTACGAGCAGTACTTC
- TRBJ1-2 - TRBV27 CASSLSGAGPGCTF TGTGCCAGCAGTTTATCGGGCGCAGGCCCCGGCTGCACCTTC
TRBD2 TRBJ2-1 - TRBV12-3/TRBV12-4 CASRGEYKGGVYNEQFF TGTGCCAGCAGGGGGGAATATAAGGGAGGGGTTTACAATGAGCAGTTCTTC
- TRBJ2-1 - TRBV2 CAGSVGPYNEQFF TGTGCCGGCAGTGTGGGTCCCTACAATGAGCAGTTCTTC
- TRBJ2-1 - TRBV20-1 CSALPGGNEQFF TGCAGTGCTCTACCCGGCGGGAATGAGCAGTTCTTC
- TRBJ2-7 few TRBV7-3 CASSLIAIGTEQYF TGTGCCAGCAGCTTAATAGCGATAGGAACCGAGCAGTACTTC
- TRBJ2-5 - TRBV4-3 CASSQDQGRGWETQYF TGCGCCAGCAGCCAAGATCAGGGCAGGGGCTGGGAGACCCAGTACTTC
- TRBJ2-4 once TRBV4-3 CASSQGRNAYNEQYF TGCGCCAGCAGCCAAGGACGCAACGCCTACAATGAGCAGTACTTC
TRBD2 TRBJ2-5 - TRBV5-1 CASSLGTSGDMKYF TGCGCCAGCAGCTTGGGGACTAGCGGCGACATGAAGTACTTC
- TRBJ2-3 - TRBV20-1 CSARDSYPADTQYF TGCAGTGCTAGGGACTCCTATCCCGCAGATACGCAGTATTTT
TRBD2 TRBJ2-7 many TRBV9 CASSVASGSYEQYF TGTGCCAGCAGCGTAGCTAGCGGGAGCTACGAGCAGTACTTC
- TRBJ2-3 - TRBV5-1 CASSQDANTQYF TGCGCCAGCAGCCAGGACGCCAATACGCAGTATTTT
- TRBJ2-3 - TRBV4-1 CASSQPGLGGGTDTQYF TGCGCCAGCAGCCAACCTGGTCTTGGCGGAGGCACAGATACGCAGTATTTT
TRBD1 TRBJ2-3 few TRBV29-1 CSVSRTGSDTQYF TGCAGCGTTTCGAGGACAGGTTCAGATACGCAGTATTTT
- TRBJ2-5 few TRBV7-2 CASSLAGAPGETQYF TGTGCCAGCAGCTTAGCAGGAGCCCCTGGGGAGACCCAGTACTTC
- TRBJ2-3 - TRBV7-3 CASSPAGGMTDTQYF TGTGCCAGCAGCCCAGCGGGTGGGATGACAGATACGCAGTATTTT
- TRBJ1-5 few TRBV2 CASGGNQPQHF TGTGCCAGCGGCGGAAATCAGCCCCAGCATTTT
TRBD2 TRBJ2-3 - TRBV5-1 CASRDQFSGTPNTQYF TGCGCCAGCAGAGACCAATTTAGCGGGACGCCAAATACGCAGTATTTT
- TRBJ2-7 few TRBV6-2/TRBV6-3 CASDRGASYEQYF TGTGCCAGCGACCGGGGGGCCTCCTACGAGCAGTACTTC
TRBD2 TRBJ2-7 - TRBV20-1 CSARVPGGHYEQYF TGCAGTGCTAGAGTTCCGGGGGGGCACTACGAGCAGTACTTC
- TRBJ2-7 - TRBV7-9 CASSLSLGSNEQYF TGTGCCAGCAGCTTAAGTTTAGGGAGTAATGAGCAGTACTTC
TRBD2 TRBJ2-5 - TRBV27 CASSSHSSGIQETQYF TGTGCCAGCAGCTCGCACAGTAGCGGGATTCAAGAGACCCAGTACTTC
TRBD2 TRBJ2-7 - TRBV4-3 CASSRERSGSPYEQYF TGCGCCAGCAGCCGGGAGCGGAGCGGGAGCCCCTACGAGCAGTACTTC
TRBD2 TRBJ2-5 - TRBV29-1 CSTLADQETQYF TGCAGCACTCTAGCGGACCAAGAGACCCAGTACTTC
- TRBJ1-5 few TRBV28 CASSLTGAGQPQHF TGTGCCAGCAGTTTGACCGGGGCGGGGCAGCCCCAGCATTTT
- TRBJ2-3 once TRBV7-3 CASSPSHGDTQYF TGTGCCAGCAGCCCGTCACATGGAGATACGCAGTATTTT